Listed below are T cell receptor beta chains from one sample, sequenced in a study of cytomegalovirus exposure and HLA in healthy donors. Sequenced by immunoSEQ multiplex PCR; TCRdb stores in-frame clones only, minus some. Counted here are over 130,000 clones, approximately 86% occurring once; the ten biggest clones make up roughly 10%. Sequenced: PBMCs. The receptors were gathered from a man younger than 30 in good health and CMV-seropositive. CDR3s include the opening cysteine and the closing phenylalanine or tryptophan. A D gene is named only where the DNA matches it firmly. Only some rows state a clone size, as once, few, many or a class for expanded clones.

J gene | D gene | V gene | clone size | CDR3 protein | CDR3 DNA
TRBJ2-2 | TRBD2 | TRBV7-9 | NA | CASSLAGEAGAGELFF | TGTGCCAGCAGCTTAGCGGGCGAAGCGGGGGCCGGGGAGCTGTTTTTT
TRBJ2-5 | NA | TRBV7-8 | NA | CASSSSRLGQLNQETQYF | TGTGCCAGCAGCTCCTCCCGTCTCGGACAGCTAAACCAAGAGACCCAGTACTTC
TRBJ1-2 | NA | TRBV7-2 | few | CASSLRRSLGYTF | TGTGCCAGCAGCTTACGGAGGTCACTTGGTTACACCTTC
TRBJ2-7 | NA | TRBV27 | NA | CASSLYWGDEQYF | TGTGCCAGCAGTTTATATTGGGGGGACGAGCAGTACTTC
TRBJ2-7 | TRBD1 | TRBV19 | once | CASSIGTVGEQYF | TGTGCCAGTAGTATTGGGACAGTTGGCGAGCAGTACTTC
TRBJ2-5 | NA | TRBV9 | NA | CASSVGSRGETQYF | TGTGCCAGCAGCGTAGGGTCCAGGGGAGAGACCCAGTACTTC
TRBJ1-2 | NA | TRBV5-1 | NA | CASSEQGTGGYTF | TGCGCCAGCTCAGAACAGGGAACGGGAGGCTACACCTTC
TRBJ2-1 | NA | TRBV19 | NA | CASSISGLGNNEQFF | TGTGCCAGTAGTATATCGGGGTTAGGGAACAATGAGCAGTTCTTC
TRBJ1-1 | NA | TRBV2 | once | CASTRQTPEAFF | TGTGCCAGCACAAGACAGACCCCTGAAGCTTTCTTT
TRBJ2-7 | TRBD1 | TRBV4-1 | NA | CASSYHRGPLTSYEQYF | TGCGCCAGCAGCTACCACAGGGGTCCCCTTACCTCCTACGAGCAGTACTTC
TRBJ2-1 | TRBD2 | TRBV5-1 | NA | CASSFNWGGSSYNEQFF | TGCGCCAGCAGCTTCAACTGGGGCGGGAGCTCCTACAATGAGCAGTTCTTC
TRBJ1-2 | NA | TRBV2 | few | CASRSQGDYGYTF | TGTGCCAGCCGATCACAGGGAGACTATGGCTACACCTTC
TRBJ1-1 | TRBD1 | TRBV5-1 | NA | CASRDREDDEAFF | TGCGCCAGCAGAGACAGGGAAGATGATGAAGCTTTCTTT
TRBJ2-7 | TRBD1 | TRBV10-3 | few | CAISTKGAGYEQYF | TGTGCCATCAGTACTAAGGGGGCGGGCTACGAGCAGTACTTC
TRBJ2-3 | TRBD2 | TRBV5-4 | few | CAFRLAGVVTDTQYF | TGTGCCTTCCGCCTAGCGGGAGTGGTGACAGATACGCAGTATTTT
TRBJ1-5 | NA | TRBV2 | few | CASSGETGNQPQHF | TGTGCCAGCAGCGGTGAGACGGGGAATCAGCCCCAGCATTTT
TRBJ1-2 | NA | TRBV13 | NA | CASSIRGAGLLYGYTF | TGTGCCAGCAGCATTAGGGGCGCGGGACTCCTTTATGGCTACACCTTC
TRBJ2-7 | TRBD2 | TRBV5-1 | NA | CASSPSSGGAHEQYF | TGCGCCAGCAGCCCTTCTAGCGGGGGGGCCCACGAGCAGTACTTC
TRBJ2-1 | TRBD2 | TRBV5-4 | NA | CASSFLSAGARGEQFF | TGTGCCAGCAGCTTCCTGTCAGCGGGAGCCCGCGGTGAGCAGTTCTTC
TRBJ1-1 | NA | TRBV5-1 | NA | CASSFIGGTEAFF | TGCGCCAGCAGCTTTATCGGTGGCACTGAAGCTTTCTTT
TRBJ1-2 | TRBD1 | TRBV7-8 | once | CASSLVRLPQGPYGYTF | TGTGCCAGCAGCTTAGTGCGATTGCCACAGGGGCCCTATGGCTACACCTTC
TRBJ2-3 | TRBD1 | TRBV11-2 | once | CASSYGQGDTDTQYF | TGTGCCAGCAGTTACGGACAGGGGGACACAGATACGCAGTATTTT
TRBJ2-3 | NA | TRBV6-5 | NA | CASSYSPQGRGDTQYF | TGTGCCAGCAGTTACTCGCCACAGGGTCGGGGAGATACGCAGTATTTT
TRBJ1-5 | NA | TRBV6-5 | once | CASSYYPWRPQHF | TGTGCCAGCAGTTACTACCCCTGGAGGCCCCAGCATTTT
TRBJ1-5 | TRBD1 | TRBV7-6 | NA | CASSQGTGAYQPQHF | TGTGCCAGCAGCCAAGGGACAGGGGCTTATCAGCCCCAGCATTTT
TRBJ2-7 | TRBD1 | TRBV5-4 | NA | CASSLTRQGSYEQYF | TGTGCCAGCAGCCTGACCCGACAGGGATCCTACGAGCAGTACTTC
TRBJ1-1 | NA | TRBV6-1 | NA | CASSEAGRGTEAFF | TGTGCCAGCAGTGAAGCGGGCAGGGGCACTGAAGCTTTCTTT
TRBJ1-4 | TRBD1 | TRBV9 | NA | CASSVAARTGGGQNEKLFF | TGTGCCAGCAGCGTAGCTGCCCGGACAGGGGGAGGGCAGAATGAAAAACTGTTTTTT
TRBJ2-7 | NA | TRBV5-5 | NA | CASSLDSEVVYEQYF | TGTGCCAGCAGCTTGGATTCAGAGGTTGTTTACGAGCAGTACTTC
TRBJ1-5 | NA | TRBV9 | NA | CASSVGGHQPQHF | TGTGCCAGCAGCGTCGGAGGTCATCAGCCCCAGCATTTT
TRBJ2-1 | NA | TRBV6-6 | NA | CASSYAGGDEQFF | TGTGCCAGCAGTTACGCCGGAGGCGATGAGCAGTTCTTC
TRBJ1-5 | NA | TRBV18 | NA | CASSPSYSRSSNQPQHF | TGTGCCAGCTCACCCAGTTACTCCCGTAGCAGCAATCAGCCCCAGCATTTT
TRBJ2-7 | TRBD1 | TRBV29-1 | NA | CSVERTGGRYEQYF | TGCAGCGTTGAACGGACAGGGGGTCGCTACGAGCAGTACTTC
TRBJ2-5 | NA | TRBV27 | NA | CASSFSGVGGMWETQYF | TGTGCCAGCAGTTTCTCAGGCGTTGGAGGGATGTGGGAGACCCAGTACTTC
TRBJ2-5 | NA | TRBV18 | NA | CASSPADWEGETQYF | TGTGCCAGCTCACCAGCGGACTGGGAAGGGGAGACCCAGTACTTC
TRBJ2-1 | TRBD2 | TRBV7-6 | NA | CASSLLVVGSGSLNNEQFF | TGTGCCAGCAGCTTATTGGTCGTCGGTAGCGGGAGCTTGAACAATGAGCAGTTCTTC
TRBJ2-7 | TRBD2 | TRBV4-2 | NA | CASSQVWASGTYEQYF | TGTGCCAGCAGCCAAGTTTGGGCTAGCGGAACCTACGAGCAGTACTTC
TRBJ2-7 | NA | TRBV2 | NA | CASTPGTYEQYF | TGTGCCAGCACCCCCGGGACATACGAGCAGTACTTC
TRBJ2-2 | NA | TRBV7-2 | NA | CASSSTRLTGELFF | TGTGCCAGCAGCTCGACTAGACTTACCGGGGAGCTGTTTTTT
TRBJ1-1 | NA | TRBV6-5 | NA | CASRYNTEAFF | TGTGCCAGCCGGTATAACACTGAAGCTTTCTTT
TRBJ1-1 | NA | TRBV19 | NA | CASSLTGRATEAFF | TGTGCCAGTAGTCTTACTGGCAGGGCCACTGAAGCTTTCTTT
TRBJ2-5 | TRBD2 | TRBV10-1 | NA | CASSELTSGALQGETQYF | TGCGCCAGCAGTGAGTTGACTAGCGGGGCGCTCCAGGGGGAGACCCAGTACTTC
TRBJ2-7 | TRBD2 | TRBV10-1 | NA | CASSDSGLAGPKNEQYF | TGCGCCAGCAGTGATTCGGGACTAGCGGGGCCGAAAAACGAGCAGTACTTC
TRBJ2-7 | NA | TRBV6-1 | NA | CASSENGVNEQYF | TGTGCCAGCAGTGAGAATGGAGTGAACGAGCAGTACTTC
TRBJ1-2 | TRBD1 | TRBV2 | NA | CASSRQGINDGYTF | TGTGCCAGCAGCAGACAGGGGATTAACGATGGCTACACCTTC
TRBJ1-2 | NA | TRBV29-1 | NA | CSVGASTAGYTF | TGCAGCGTTGGTGCTTCCACTGCCGGCTACACCTTC
TRBJ2-7 | TRBD2 | TRBV29-1 | NA | CSVDGGGSTVAYEQYF | TGCAGCGTTGATGGGGGGGGATCGACAGTGGCCTACGAGCAGTACTTC
TRBJ2-3 | NA | TRBV9 | NA | CASSVLQVTDTQYF | TGTGCCAGCAGCGTCCTCCAGGTCACAGATACGCAGTATTTT
TRBJ2-2 | NA | TRBV13 | NA | CASSPLGGTGELFF | TGTGCCAGCAGCCCCCTGGGGGGCACCGGGGAGCTGTTTTTT
TRBJ1-1 | NA | TRBV11-2 | NA | CASTHGLNTEAFF | TGTGCCAGCACCCACGGGTTGAACACTGAAGCTTTCTTT
TRBJ2-5 | NA | TRBV6-6 | NA | CASRRTGGGETQYF | TGTGCCAGCAGGCGTACGGGGGGCGGGGAGACCCAGTACTTC
TRBJ2-1 | TRBD2 | TRBV19 | NA | CACKGLAGDLQYEQFF | TGTGCCTGTAAGGGACTAGCGGGAGACCTACAATATGAGCAGTTCTTC